This T cell receptor beta chain originates from a study of shared clonotypes between healthy human individuals. At the level of the study: The donors, two women and a few men, were aged 18 to 49. Whole-study results and caveats: Richness estimates generally favored naive over memory subsets.

As regards this clone: The antigen remains undetermined.

Each sorted subset replicate got 200 ng genomic DNA, about 33,000 genomes. Per the original data handling: ImmunoSEQ gave junction-only sequences without quality scores, so filtering differed. The method was immunoSEQ multiplex PCR; TCRdb's version includes in-frame clones alone and lacks a portion of them. D and trimming come from the DNA, and the V and J calls and clone size come from that table. The sample records 950,000 to 1,100,000 clones, approximately 68% being singletons. The specimen sequenced was memory CD4+ T cells sorted from blood. The subset here: CD45RA-negative fraction. This clonotype was obtained from a man aged 18 to 35 in good health.

The CDR3 protein is CASGDYGYTF. CDR3 nucleotides: TGTGCCAGCGGTGACTATGGCTACACCTTC. The chain has TRBV19 and TRBJ1-2; D unclear. The V and J ends lost 9 bases and 3 bases respectively, with 5 bases between them. CDR1 and CDR2 from the germline V gene are LNHDA and SQIVND (reference sequence). The length of the CDR3 is 10 residues.